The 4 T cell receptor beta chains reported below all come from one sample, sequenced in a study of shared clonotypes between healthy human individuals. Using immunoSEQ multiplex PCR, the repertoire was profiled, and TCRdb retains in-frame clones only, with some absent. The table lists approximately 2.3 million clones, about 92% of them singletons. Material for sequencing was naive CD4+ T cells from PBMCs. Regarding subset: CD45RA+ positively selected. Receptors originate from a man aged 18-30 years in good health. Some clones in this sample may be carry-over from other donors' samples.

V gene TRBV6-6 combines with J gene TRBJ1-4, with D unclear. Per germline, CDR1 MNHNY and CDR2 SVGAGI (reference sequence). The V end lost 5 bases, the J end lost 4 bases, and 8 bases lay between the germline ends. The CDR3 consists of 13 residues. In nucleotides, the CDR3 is TGTGCCAGCAGTGGACGTAATAATGAAAAACTGTTTTTT. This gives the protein CASSGRNNEKLFF.

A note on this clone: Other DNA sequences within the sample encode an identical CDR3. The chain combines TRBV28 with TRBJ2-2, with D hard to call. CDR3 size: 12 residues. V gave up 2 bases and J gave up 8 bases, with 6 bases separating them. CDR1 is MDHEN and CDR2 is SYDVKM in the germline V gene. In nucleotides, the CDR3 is TGTGCCAGCAGTTTACCCACAGGGGAGCTGTTTTTT. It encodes CASSLPTGELFF.

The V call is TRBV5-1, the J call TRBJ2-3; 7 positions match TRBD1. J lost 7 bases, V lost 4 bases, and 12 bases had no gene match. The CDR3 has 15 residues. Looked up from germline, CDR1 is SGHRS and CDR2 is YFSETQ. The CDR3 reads CASSLQGVDLYTQYF. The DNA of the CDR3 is TGCGCCAGCAGCCTGCAGGGGGTGGACCTGTATACGCAGTATTTT.

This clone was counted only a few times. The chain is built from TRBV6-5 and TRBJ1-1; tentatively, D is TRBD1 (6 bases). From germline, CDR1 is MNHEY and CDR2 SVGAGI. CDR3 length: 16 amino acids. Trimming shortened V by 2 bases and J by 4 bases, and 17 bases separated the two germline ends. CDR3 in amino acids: CASSYGRGAQGTEAFF. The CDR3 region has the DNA TGTGCCAGCAGTTACGGGCGGGGGGCGCAGGGCACTGAAGCTTTCTTT.